The 16 T cell receptor beta chains in this list originate from one sample, sequenced in a study of siplizumab effects on memory and regulatory T cells. Only in-frame clones appear in the TCRdb table, and some are missing; sequencing was by immunoSEQ multiplex PCR. The data hold 120,000 or so clones, with more than 90% observed a single time. Sequencing was carried out using CD4+ T cells sorted from blood. The receptors originated from a human donor in good health.

The J gene is TRBJ1-4, the V gene TRBV2; TRBD1 might be the D (6 bases). Germline loops: CDR1 SNHLY, CDR2 FYNNEI. The ends were cut back, 0 bases at V and 0 bases at J, with 11 bases in the middle. The CDR3 runs 17 residues. The CDR3 protein is CASSEAGGPSTNEKLFF. The CDR3 DNA reads TGTGCCAGCAGTGAAGCTGGGGGCCCCTCAACTAATGAAAAACTGTTTTTT.

This sequence joins TRBV7-9 and TRBJ1-5; D call uncertain. The length of the CDR3 is 13 residues. The ends were cut back, 2 bases at V and 2 bases at J, with 4 bases in the middle. Germline V gives CDR1 SEHNR, CDR2 FQNEAQ (reference sequence). The CDR3 sequence is CASSLSGNQPQHF. CDR3 in DNA: TGTGCCAGCAGCTTATCTGGCAATCAGCCCCAGCATTTT.

The CDR3 spells CASSPRGGNTDTQYF. The DNA for the CDR3 is TGTGCCAGCAGCCCCCGGGGGGGGAACACAGATACGCAGTATTTT. This chain uses TRBV9 with TRBJ2-3; TRBD2 aligns across 8 bases. CDR1 and CDR2 from the germline V gene are SGDLS and YYNGEE. J lost 2 bases, V lost 4 bases, and 6 bases had no gene match. CDR3 length: 15 amino acids.

A single count supports this clone. This rearrangement joins TRBV7-9 to TRBJ1-5; TRBD1 might be the D (5 bases). The CDR3 contains 13 residues. Germline V gene sequence: CDR1 SEHNR, CDR2 FQNEAQ (reference sequence). V shed 7 bases and J shed 9 bases, with 16 bases lying between them. The CDR3 here is CASTTSGEVPQHF. The DNA for the CDR3 is TGTGCCAGCACCACTTCGGGGGAGGTGCCCCAGCATTTT.

The rearrangement joins TRBV9 to TRBJ2-1; D perhaps matches TRBD2 (5 bases). Germline-derived CDR1 and CDR2 are SGDLS and YYNGEE. V lost 0 bases and J 4 bases, leaving 17 bases between the germline ends. This CDR3 spans 17 amino acids. The DNA of the CDR3 is TGTGCCAGCAGCGTAGCCGGAAACCTTAGAGGGTACAATGAGCAGTTCTTC. As protein: CASSVAGNLRGYNEQFF.

This rearrangement joins TRBV5-1 to TRBJ2-1, with no clear D. V lost 0 bases and J lost 5, with 9 bases in between. This CDR3 comprises 14 residues. The germline V gene encodes CDR1 SGHRS and CDR2 YFSETQ. The DNA of the CDR3 is TGCGCCAGCAGCTTGGCTCAGGTGCACAATGAGCAGTTCTTC. Amino acid sequence: CASSLAQVHNEQFF.

The chain recombines TRBV18 with TRBJ1-1; tentative D call: TRBD1 (6 bases). This CDR3 region has 13 residues. Looked up from germline, CDR1 is KGHSH and CDR2 is LQKENI. The V end lost 3 bases, the J end lost 11 bases, and 16 bases lay between the germline ends. CDR3 in DNA: TGTGCCAGCTCACCTACCCCACAGGGTGAGGCTTTCTTT. This encodes CASSPTPQGEAFF.

The rearrangement uses TRBV6-4 and TRBJ1-2; D is unresolved. Trimming removed 4 bases at V and 3 bases at J, with 6 bases between. This CDR3 contains 12 residues. The V gene's germline CDR1 is MRHNA and CDR2 SNTAGT. CDR3 DNA sequence: TGTGCCAGCAGTGCCTTCGACTATGGCTACACCTTC. Translation gives CASSAFDYGYTF.

The V gene is TRBV6-6, the J gene TRBJ2-7, with D unresolved. Germline CDR1 MNHNY, CDR2 SVGAGI (reference sequence). Trimming shortened V by 5 bases and J by 4 bases, and 21 bases separated the two germline ends. The length of the CDR3 is 16 residues. The CDR3 protein is CASSPLRPGSAYEQYF. In nucleotides, the CDR3 is TGTGCCAGCAGTCCACTTCGACCGGGTTCGGCTTACGAGCAGTACTTC.

The chain couples TRBV4-1 to TRBJ2-5, with 9 bases fitting TRBD1. V dropped 1 base and J dropped 5; count of bases not matched to a gene: 5. Germline V lookup: CDR1 MGHRA, CDR2 YSYEKL. The length of the CDR3 is 15 residues. CDR3 in amino acids: CASSQGTGDGETQYF. The DNA for the CDR3 is TGCGCCAGCAGCCAAGGGACAGGGGACGGGGAGACCCAGTACTTC.

V gene TRBV5-1 combines with J gene TRBJ1-2; 7 nucleotides align to TRBD1. Germline lookup yields CDR1 SGHRS and CDR2 YFSETQ. Trimming took 2 bases from V and 2 from J; bases not matched to a gene: 6. The CDR3 sequence is 15 residues long. The DNA for the CDR3 is TGCGCCAGCAGCTTAACAGGGGCCTCCAACTATGGCTACACCTTC. Protein sequence: CASSLTGASNYGYTF. Full variable domain (missing parts from reference TRBV5-1 and TRBJ1-2): KAGVTQTPRYLIKTRGQQVTLSCSPISGHRSVSWYQQTPGQGLQFLFEYFSETQRNKGNFPGRFSGRQFSNSRSEMNVSTLELGDSALYLCASSLTGASNYGYTFGSGTRLTVV.

The chain couples TRBV9 to TRBJ2-2; 7 nucleotides line up with TRBD1. V lost 0 bases to trimming and J lost 7 bases; unmatched junction nucleotides: 9. The CDR3 runs 16 residues. From germline, CDR1 is SGDLS and CDR2 YYNGEE. The CDR3 loop is CASSVGIDRVHGELFF. The DNA of the CDR3 is TGTGCCAGCAGCGTAGGGATTGACAGGGTCCACGGGGAGCTGTTTTTT.

The rearrangement links TRBV7-2 to TRBJ2-5; weak D call: TRBD2 (6 bases). The CDR3 loop spans 14 amino acids. In germline, CDR1 is SGHTA, CDR2 FQGNSA. V lost 2 bases, J lost 1 base, and 8 bases lay in between. Written as DNA, the CDR3 is TGTGCCAGCAGCTTATACGGGGGCCAAGAGACCCAGTACTTC. Translation: CASSLYGGQETQYF.

The V and J genes are TRBV10-3 and TRBJ1-5, with D hard to call. Germline loops: CDR1 ENHRY, CDR2 SYGVKD. Trimming took 2 bases from V and 7 from J, leaving 15 bases between them. The CDR3 length is 15 residues. The CDR3 DNA reads TGTGCCATCAGTGAGATCCAGCCAACGGGACAGCCCCAGCATTTT. It is translated as CAISEIQPTGQPQHF.

The chain couples TRBV7-9 to TRBJ2-3, with 8 bases lining up with TRBD2. The V segment lost 1 base and the J segment 4 bases; nucleotides outside the gene matches: 4. The CDR3 spans 15 residues. Germline V CDR1 and CDR2: SEHNR, FQNEAQ (reference sequence). CDR3 amino acids: CASSLVGLAPDTQYF. The CDR3 DNA is TGTGCCAGCAGCTTAGTCGGACTAGCCCCAGATACGCAGTATTTT. Supplemented by reference TRBV7-9 and TRBJ2-3, the full variable domain reads DTGVSQNPRHKITKRGQNVTFRCDPISEHNRLYWYRQTLGQGPEFLTYFQNEAQLEKSRLLSDRFSAERPKGSFSTLEIQRTEQGDSAMYLCASSLVGLAPDTQYFGPGTRLTVL.

V is TRBV15 and J is TRBJ2-5; TRBD2 aligns across 7 bases. CDR3 length: 19 residues. Germline values: CDR1 LNHNV, CDR2 YYDKDF (reference sequence). V trimming: 0 bases; J trimming: 2 bases; junction bases outside the gene matches: 15. CDR3 sequence (DNA): TGTGCCACCAGCAGAGATATGCTAGCGGATTGGGGAGTTCAAGAGACCCAGTACTTC. This translates into CATSRDMLADWGVQETQYF.